This T cell receptor (beta chain) was retrieved from a study of T cells in Graves' hyperthyroidism and ophthalmopathy. About the research overall: Prior to any treatment, at the point of initial diagnosis, peripheral blood was collected.

Amplification yielded TCR beta CDR3 regions, with RNA transcripts as the source. The HTBI primer set was used in a first-round RT-PCR of the TCR CDR3. Using its own MiXCR run on the multiplex PCR reads, TCRdb lists one record per CDR3 protein. The table has roughly 660,000 distinct CDR3 sequences, 17% seen once. CDR3 length equals 14 residues. Between the trimmed V and J ends, which lost 0 bases and 1 base, there was a span of 9 bases. CDR1 is DFQATT, CDR2 SNEGSKA, per germline (reference sequence). The sample taken for sequencing was blood. The chain recombines TRBV20-1 with TRBJ1-2, with no clear D. The origin of this receptor is a man aged 50 to 60 with Graves' hyperthyroidism. CDR3 sequence (DNA): TGCAGTGCTAGAGAGACGAGGAATAACTATGGCTACACCTTC. Translated: CSARETRNNYGYTF.